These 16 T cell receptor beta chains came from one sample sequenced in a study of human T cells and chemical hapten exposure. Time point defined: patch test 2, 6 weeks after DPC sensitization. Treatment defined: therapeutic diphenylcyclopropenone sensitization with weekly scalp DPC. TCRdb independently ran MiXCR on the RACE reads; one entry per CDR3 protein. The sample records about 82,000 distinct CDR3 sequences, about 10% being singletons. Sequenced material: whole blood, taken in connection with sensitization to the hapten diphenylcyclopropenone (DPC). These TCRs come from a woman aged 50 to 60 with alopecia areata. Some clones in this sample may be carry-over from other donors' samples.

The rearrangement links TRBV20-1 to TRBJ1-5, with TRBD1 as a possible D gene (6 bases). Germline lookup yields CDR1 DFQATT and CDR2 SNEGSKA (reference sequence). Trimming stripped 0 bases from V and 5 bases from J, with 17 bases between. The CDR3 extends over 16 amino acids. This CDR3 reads CSAREAGFGGYQPQHF. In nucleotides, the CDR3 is TGCAGTGCTAGAGAAGCGGGATTCGGGGGCTATCAGCCCCAGCATTTT.

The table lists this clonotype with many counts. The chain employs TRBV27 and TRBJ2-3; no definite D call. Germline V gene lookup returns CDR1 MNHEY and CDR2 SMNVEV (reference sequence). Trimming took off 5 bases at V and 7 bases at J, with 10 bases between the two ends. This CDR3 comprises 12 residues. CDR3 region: CASSGSSNTQYF. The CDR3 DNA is TGTGCCAGCAGTGGTAGTTCGAATACGCAGTATTTT.

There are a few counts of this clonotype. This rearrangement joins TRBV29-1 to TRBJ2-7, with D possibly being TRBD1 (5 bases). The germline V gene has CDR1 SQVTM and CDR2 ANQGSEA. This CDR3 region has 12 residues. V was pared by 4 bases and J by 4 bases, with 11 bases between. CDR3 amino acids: CSVADTYYEQYF. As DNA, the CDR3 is TGCAGCGTTGCGGACACATATTACGAGCAGTACTTC.

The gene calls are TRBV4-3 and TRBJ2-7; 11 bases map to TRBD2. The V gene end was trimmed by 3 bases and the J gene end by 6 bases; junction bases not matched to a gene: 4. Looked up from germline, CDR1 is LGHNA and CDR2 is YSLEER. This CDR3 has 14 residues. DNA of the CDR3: TGCGCCAGCAGCCACACTAGCGGGAGAAGCGAGCAGTACTTC. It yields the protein CASSHTSGRSEQYF.

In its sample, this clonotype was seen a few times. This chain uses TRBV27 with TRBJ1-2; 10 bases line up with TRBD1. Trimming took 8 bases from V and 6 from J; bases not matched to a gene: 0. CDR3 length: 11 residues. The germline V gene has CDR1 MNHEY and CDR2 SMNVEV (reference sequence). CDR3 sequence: CASGTGDGYTF. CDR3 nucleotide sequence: TGTGCCAGCGGGACAGGGGATGGCTACACCTTC.

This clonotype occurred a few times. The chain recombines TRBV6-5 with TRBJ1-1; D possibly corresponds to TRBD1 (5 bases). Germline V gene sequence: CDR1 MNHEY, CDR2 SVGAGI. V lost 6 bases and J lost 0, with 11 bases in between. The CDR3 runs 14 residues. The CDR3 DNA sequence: TGTGCCAGCAGCCGAGGGGCTATGAACACTGAAGCTTTCTTT. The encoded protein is CASSRGAMNTEAFF.

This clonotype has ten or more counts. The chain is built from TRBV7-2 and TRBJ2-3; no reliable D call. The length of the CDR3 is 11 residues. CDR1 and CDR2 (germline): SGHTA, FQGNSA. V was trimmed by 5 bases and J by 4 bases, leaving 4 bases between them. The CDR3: CASSVPDTQYF. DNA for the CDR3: TGTGCCAGCAGCGTTCCAGATACGCAGTATTTT.

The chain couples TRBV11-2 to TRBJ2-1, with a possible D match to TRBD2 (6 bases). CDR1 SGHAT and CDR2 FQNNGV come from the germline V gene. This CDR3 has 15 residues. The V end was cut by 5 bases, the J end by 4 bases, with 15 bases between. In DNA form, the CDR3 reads TGTGCCAGCAGCGCGGAGGGACCAGCTTACAATGAGCAGTTCTTC. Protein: CASSAEGPAYNEQFF. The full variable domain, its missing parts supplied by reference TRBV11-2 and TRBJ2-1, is EAGVAQSPRYKIIEKRQSVAFWCNPISGHATLYWYQQILGQGPKLLIQFQNNGVVDDSQLPKDRFSAERLKGVDSTLKIQPAKLEDSAVYLCASSAEGPAYNEQFFGPGTRLTVL.

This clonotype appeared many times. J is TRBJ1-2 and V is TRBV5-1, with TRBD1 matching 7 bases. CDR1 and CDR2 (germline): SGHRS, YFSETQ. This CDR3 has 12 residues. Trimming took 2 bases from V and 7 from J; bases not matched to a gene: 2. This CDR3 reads CASSLQGTGYTF. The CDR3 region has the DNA TGCGCCAGCAGCTTACAGGGGACTGGCTACACCTTC.

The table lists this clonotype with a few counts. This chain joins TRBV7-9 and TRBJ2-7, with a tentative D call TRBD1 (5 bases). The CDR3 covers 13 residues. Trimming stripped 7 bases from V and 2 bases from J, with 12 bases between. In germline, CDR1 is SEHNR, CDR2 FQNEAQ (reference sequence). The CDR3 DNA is TGTGCCAGCACCATCGACAGAGCCTACGAGCAGTACTTC. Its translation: CASTIDRAYEQYF. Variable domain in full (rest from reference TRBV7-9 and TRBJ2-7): DTGVSQNPRHKITKRGQNVTFRCDPISEHNRLYWYRQTLGQGPEFLTYFQNEAQLEKSRLLSDRFSAERPKGSFSTLEIQRTEQGDSAMYLCASTIDRAYEQYFGPGTRLTVT.

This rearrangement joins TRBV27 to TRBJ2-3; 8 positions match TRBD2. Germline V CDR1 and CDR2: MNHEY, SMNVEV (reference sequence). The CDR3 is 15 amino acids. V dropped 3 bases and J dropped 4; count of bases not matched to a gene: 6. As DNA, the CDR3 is TGTGCCAGCAGTTTTCGTCGGGGGGGGCCAGATACGCAGTATTTT. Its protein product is CASSFRRGGPDTQYF.

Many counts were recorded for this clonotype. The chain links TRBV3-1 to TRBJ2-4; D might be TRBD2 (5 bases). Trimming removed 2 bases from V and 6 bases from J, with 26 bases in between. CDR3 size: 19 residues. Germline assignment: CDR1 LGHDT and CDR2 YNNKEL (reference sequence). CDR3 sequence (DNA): TGTGCCAGCAGCCAAACCCCAAAATACTCGGCCGGGAAAGGAAACATTCAGTACTTC. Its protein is CASSQTPKYSAGKGNIQYF. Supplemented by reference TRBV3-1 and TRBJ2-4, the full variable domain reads DTAVSQTPKYLVTQMGNDKSIKCEQNLGHDTMYWYKQDSKKFLKIMFSYNNKELIINETVPNRFSPKSPDKAHLNLHINSLELGDSAVYFCASSQTPKYSAGKGNIQYFGAGTRLSVL.

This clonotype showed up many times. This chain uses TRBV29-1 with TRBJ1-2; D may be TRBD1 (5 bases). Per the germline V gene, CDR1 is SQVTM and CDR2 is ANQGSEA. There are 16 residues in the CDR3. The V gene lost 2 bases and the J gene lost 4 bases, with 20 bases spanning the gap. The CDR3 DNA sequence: TGCAGCGTTGAACTGGTCAGGGTACGGAGCCGCTATGGCTACACCTTC. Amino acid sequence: CSVELVRVRSRYGYTF.

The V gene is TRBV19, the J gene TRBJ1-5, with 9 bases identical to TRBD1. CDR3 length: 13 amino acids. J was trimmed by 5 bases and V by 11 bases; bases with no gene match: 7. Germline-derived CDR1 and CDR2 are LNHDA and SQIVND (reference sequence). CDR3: CASGQGRDQPQHF. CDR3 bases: TGTGCCTCGGGACAGGGAAGGGATCAGCCCCAGCATTTT.

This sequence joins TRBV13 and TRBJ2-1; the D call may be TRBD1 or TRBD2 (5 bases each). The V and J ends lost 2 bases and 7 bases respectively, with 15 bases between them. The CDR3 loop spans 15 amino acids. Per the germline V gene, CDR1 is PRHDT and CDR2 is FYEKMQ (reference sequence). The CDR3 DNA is TGTGCCAGCAGCTTACGGCCGGGACGGGTTAATGAGCAGTTCTTC. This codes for CASSLRPGRVNEQFF.

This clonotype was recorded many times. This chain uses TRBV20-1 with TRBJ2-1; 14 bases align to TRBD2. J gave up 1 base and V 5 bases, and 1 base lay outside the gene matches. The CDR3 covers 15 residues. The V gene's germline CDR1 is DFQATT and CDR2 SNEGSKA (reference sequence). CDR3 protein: CSAGTSGRSYNEQFF. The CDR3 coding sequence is TGCAGTGCTGGGACTAGCGGGAGATCCTACAATGAGCAGTTCTTC.